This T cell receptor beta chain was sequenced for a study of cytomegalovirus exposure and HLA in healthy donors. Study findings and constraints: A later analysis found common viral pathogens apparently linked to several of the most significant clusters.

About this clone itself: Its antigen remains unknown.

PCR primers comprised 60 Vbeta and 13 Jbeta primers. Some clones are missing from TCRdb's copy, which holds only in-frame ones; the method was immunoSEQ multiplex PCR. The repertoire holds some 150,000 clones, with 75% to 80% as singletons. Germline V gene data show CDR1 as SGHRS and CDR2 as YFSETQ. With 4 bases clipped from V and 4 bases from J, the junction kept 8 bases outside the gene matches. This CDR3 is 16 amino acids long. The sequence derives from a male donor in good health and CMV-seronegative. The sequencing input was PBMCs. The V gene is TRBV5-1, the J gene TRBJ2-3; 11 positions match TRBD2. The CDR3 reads CASSLSGRAGADTQYF. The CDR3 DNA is TGCGCCAGCAGCCTTAGCGGGAGGGCGGGAGCAGATACGCAGTATTTT.